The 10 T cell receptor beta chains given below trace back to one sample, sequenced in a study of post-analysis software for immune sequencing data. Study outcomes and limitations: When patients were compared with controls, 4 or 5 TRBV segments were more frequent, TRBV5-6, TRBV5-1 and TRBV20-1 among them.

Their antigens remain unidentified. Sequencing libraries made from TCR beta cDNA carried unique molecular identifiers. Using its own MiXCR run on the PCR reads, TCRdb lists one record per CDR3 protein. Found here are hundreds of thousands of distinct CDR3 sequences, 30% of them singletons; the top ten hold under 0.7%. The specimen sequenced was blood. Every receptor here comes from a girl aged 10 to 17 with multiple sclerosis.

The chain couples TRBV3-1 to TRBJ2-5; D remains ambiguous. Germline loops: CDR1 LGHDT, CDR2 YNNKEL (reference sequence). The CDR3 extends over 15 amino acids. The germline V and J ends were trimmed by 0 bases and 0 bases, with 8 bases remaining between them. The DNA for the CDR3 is TGTGCCAGCAGCCAAGATGGTGGCGACCAAGAGACCCAGTACTTC. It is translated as CASSQDGGDQETQYF.

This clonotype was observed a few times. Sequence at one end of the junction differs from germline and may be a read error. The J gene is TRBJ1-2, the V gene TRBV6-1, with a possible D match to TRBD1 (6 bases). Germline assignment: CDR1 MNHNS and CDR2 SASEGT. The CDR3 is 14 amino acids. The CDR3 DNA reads TGTGCCAGCAGGGAAGTCGCACAGGGAACTGGCTACACCTTC. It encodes CASREVAQGTGYTF.

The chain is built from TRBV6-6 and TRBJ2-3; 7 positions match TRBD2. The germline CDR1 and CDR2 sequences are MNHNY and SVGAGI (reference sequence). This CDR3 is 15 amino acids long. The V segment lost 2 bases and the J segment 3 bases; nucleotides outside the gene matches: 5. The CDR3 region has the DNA TGTGCCAGCAGTTACGGGGCGGGAGCAACAGATACGCAGTATTTT. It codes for CASSYGAGATDTQYF.

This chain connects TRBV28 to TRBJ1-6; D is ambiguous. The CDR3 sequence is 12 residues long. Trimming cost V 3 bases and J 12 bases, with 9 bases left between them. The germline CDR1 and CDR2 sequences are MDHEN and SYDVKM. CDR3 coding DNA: TGTGCCAGCAGTTTTTCGGAGGGACCCCTCCACTTT. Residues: CASSFSEGPLHF.

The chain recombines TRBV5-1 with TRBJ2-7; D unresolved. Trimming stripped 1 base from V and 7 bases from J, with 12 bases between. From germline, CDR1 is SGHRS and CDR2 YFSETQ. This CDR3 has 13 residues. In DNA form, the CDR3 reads TGCGCCAGCAGCTTGCAGCGTGTCGGGGAGCAGTACTTC. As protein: CASSLQRVGEQYF.

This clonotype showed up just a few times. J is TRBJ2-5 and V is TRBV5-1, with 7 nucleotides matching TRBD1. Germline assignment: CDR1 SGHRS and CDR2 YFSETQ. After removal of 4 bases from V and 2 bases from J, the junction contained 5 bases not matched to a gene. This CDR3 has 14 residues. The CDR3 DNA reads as TGCGCCAGCAGCGGCAACAGGGGTCAAGAGACCCAGTACTTC. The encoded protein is CASSGNRGQETQYF.

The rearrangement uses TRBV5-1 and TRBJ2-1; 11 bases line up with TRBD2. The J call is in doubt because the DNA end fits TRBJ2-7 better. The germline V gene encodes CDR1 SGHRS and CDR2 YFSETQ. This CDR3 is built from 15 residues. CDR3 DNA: TGCGCCAGCAGCTTGACTAGCGGGAGCTACAATGAGCAGTACTTC. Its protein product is CASSLTSGSYNEQYF.

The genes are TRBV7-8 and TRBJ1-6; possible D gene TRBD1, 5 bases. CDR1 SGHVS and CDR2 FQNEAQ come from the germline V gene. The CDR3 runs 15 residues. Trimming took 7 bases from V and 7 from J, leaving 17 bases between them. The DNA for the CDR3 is TGTGCCAGCAAGTACCGCCGGGACGAAAATTCACCCCTCCACTTT. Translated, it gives CASKYRRDENSPLHF.

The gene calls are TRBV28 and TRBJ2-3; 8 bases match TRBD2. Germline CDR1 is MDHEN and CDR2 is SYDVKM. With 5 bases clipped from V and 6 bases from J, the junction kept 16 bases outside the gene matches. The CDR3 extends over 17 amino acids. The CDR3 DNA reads TGTGCCAGCAGTCTCCATCGGCTCGCGGGAGGAAGGGATACGCAGTATTTT. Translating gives CASSLHRLAGGRDTQYF.

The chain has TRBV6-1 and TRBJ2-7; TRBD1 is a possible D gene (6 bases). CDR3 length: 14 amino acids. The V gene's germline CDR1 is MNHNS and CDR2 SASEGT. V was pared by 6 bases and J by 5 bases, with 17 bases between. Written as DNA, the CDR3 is TGTGCCAGCAGGGGAAACAGGGAGTCCCACGAGCAGTACTTC. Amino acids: CASRGNRESHEQYF.